The rows below give T cell receptor beta chains drawn from one sample of a study of Ad26.COV2.S vaccination and SARS-CoV-2 variants. Profiling relied on immunoSEQ multiplex PCR, and the TCRdb table lists in-frame clones only, not all of them. The table lists roughly 500,000 clones, roughly 87% of them singletons, with about 2.7% in the top ten. Sample: peripheral blood, taken in a trial of Ad26.COV2.S vaccine versus placebo. The source is a person between 18 and 59 years old who received the Ad26.COV2.S COVID-19 vaccine or a placebo. Both conserved end residues are part of each CDR3. Fields, in order: J gene, V gene, D gene, CDR3 protein. The D gene is left open where the match is weak.

>TRBJ1-5|TRBV6-5|NA
CASSRRTPTGQPQHF
>TRBJ2-5|TRBV28|NA
CASSLITGKETQYF
>TRBJ1-2|TRBV7-3|TRBD1
CASSKDRGAGYTF
>TRBJ2-7|TRBV7-9|TRBD2
CASSFQAGVYEQYF
>TRBJ1-4|TRBV29-1|TRBD1
CSALVGGGDEKLFF
>TRBJ1-1|TRBV7-2|NA
CASSFSGETEAFF
>TRBJ2-1|TRBV7-9|NA
CASSLVLSYNEQFF
>TRBJ2-2|TRBV5-1|NA
CASSLGTAWTGELFF
>TRBJ1-3|TRBV19|TRBD1
CASSTDRTGRVDTIYF
>TRBJ2-2|TRBV19|TRBD1
CASSITGGWTGELFF
>TRBJ2-3|TRBV27|NA
CASSLADTSSDTQYF
>TRBJ2-5|TRBV2|TRBD1
CASLNRDRVLETQYF
>TRBJ1-2|TRBV7-2|NA
CASSSDDRNYGYTF
>TRBJ1-5|TRBV21-1|NA
CASSPPARTGSNQPQHF
>TRBJ2-3|TRBV7-3|NA
CASSPGPADTQYF
>TRBJ1-4|TRBV19|NA
CASRELGVDEKLFF
>TRBJ1-1|TRBV6-5|NA
CASSYSGGGLGTEAFF
>TRBJ1-2|TRBV18|TRBD1
CASSPQSGTGFGYTF
>TRBJ2-7|TRBV6-2/TRBV6-3|NA
CASSPRGAGTVDGLYEQYF
>TRBJ2-2|TRBV27|NA
CASALLGSTGELFF
>TRBJ1-4|TRBV4-3|NA
CASSQPRSQGEKLFF
>TRBJ2-5|TRBV7-2|TRBD2
CASSLRSGFEETQYF
>TRBJ2-2|TRBV19|TRBD1
CASSIDRVYTGELFF
>TRBJ1-1|TRBV19|NA
CASTSLLGRQMNTEAFF
>TRBJ2-3|TRBV12-5|NA
CASGGSLSTDTQYF
>TRBJ1-5|TRBV19|NA
CASRKEGGFNQPQHF
>TRBJ2-1|TRBV2|NA
CASSEATSSYNEQFF
>TRBJ2-2|TRBV9|TRBD1
CASSVRQGAETGELFF
>TRBJ1-2|TRBV5-4|NA
CASSDGAGARWGYTF
>TRBJ2-1|TRBV9|TRBD2
CASSVGLATYNEQFF
>TRBJ1-4|TRBV25-1|NA
CASSGTGKTNEKLFF
>TRBJ2-5|TRBV11-3|NA
CASSLGVRWNEETQYF
>TRBJ1-2|TRBV4-1|NA
CASSQGEGHRPNYGYTF
>TRBJ2-2|TRBV28|NA
CASSVTGLLTGELFF